This paragraph covers one TCR beta chain sequence. The length of the CDR3 is 14 residues. The V gene end was trimmed by 7 bases and the J gene end by 4 bases; junction bases not matched to a gene: 6. Looked up from germline, CDR1 is LGHDT and CDR2 is YNNKEL (reference sequence). This record belongs to a study of blood T cell repertoires in COVID-19. Study-wide background: Acute and convalescent COVID-19 specimens originated in the United States, Italy and Spain.

Per the study methods: Nucleated cell counts were estimated from reference gene primer amplification. Libraries were prepared by immunoSEQ multiplex PCR; TCRdb keeps only in-frame clonotypes and omits some of them. V, J and clone size are those of that table, while D and trimming were read from the DNA. The sample lists 25,000 to 35,000 clones; roughly 90% were seen once. The receptor was isolated from a woman in her 40s with active or convalescent COVID-19. The chain is built from TRBV3-1 (or the pseudogene TRBV3-2) and TRBJ2-2; 7 bases are shared with TRBD2. The sequencing input was peripheral blood. The CDR3 DNA is TGTGCCAGCAACTCCGGGGGGTCCACCGGGGAGCTGTTTTTT. Translating it yields CASNSGGSTGELFF.